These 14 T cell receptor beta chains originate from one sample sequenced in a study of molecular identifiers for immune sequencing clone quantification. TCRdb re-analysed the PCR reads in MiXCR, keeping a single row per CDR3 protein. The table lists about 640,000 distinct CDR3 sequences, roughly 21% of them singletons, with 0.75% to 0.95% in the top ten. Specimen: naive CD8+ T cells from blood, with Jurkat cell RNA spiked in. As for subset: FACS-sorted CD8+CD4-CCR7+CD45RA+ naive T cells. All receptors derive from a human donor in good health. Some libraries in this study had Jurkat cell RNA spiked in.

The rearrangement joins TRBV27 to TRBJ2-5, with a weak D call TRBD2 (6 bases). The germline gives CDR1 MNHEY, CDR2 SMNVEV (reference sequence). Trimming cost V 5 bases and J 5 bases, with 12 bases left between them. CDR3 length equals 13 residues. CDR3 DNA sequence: TGTGCCAGCAGTACGATCCTAGCGGAGACCCAGTACTTC. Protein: CASSTILAETQYF.

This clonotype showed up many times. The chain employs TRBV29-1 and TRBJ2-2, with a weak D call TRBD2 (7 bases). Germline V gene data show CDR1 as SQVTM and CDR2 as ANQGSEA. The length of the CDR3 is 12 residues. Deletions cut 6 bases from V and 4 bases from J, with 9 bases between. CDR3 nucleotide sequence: TGCAGCGTAGGGGGGGTCACCGGGGAGCTGTTTTTT. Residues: CSVGGVTGELFF.

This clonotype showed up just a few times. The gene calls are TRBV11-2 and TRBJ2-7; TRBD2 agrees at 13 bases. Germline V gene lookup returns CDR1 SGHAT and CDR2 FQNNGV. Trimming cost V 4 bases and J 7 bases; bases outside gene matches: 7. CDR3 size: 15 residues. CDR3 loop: CASSSPGTSGEEQYF. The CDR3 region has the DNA TGTGCCAGCAGCTCCCCCGGGACTAGCGGGGAAGAGCAGTACTTC. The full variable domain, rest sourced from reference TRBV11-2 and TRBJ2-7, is EAGVAQSPRYKIIEKRQSVAFWCNPISGHATLYWYQQILGQGPKLLIQFQNNGVVDDSQLPKDRFSAERLKGVDSTLKIQPAKLEDSAVYLCASSSPGTSGEEQYFGPGTRLTVT.

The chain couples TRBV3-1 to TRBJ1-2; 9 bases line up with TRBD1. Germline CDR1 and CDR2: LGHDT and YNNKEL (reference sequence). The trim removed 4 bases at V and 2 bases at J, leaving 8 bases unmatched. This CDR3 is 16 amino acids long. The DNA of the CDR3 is TGTGCCAGCAGCCCCAGTCCCGGGACAGGGAACTATGGCTACACCTTC. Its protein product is CASSPSPGTGNYGYTF.

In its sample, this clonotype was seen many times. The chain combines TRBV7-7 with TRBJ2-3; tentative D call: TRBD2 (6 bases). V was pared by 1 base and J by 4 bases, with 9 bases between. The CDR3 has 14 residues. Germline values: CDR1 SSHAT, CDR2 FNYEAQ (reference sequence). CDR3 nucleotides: TGTGCCAGCAGCTTAGACGGGGGATCAGATACGCAGTATTTT. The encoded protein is CASSLDGGSDTQYF. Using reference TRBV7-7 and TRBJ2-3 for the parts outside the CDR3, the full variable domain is GAGVSQSPRYKVTKRGQDVTLRCDPISSHATLYWYQQALGQGPEFLTYFNYEAQPDKSGLPSDRFSAERPEGSISTLTIQRTEQRDSAMYRCASSLDGGSDTQYFGPGTRLTVL.

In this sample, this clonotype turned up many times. CDR3 residues: CSAEYYDRNTGELFF. CDR3 sequence (DNA): TGCAGTGCCGAGTACTACGACAGGAACACCGGGGAGCTGTTTTTT. This chain uses TRBV20-1 with TRBJ2-2, with D maybe TRBD1 (5 bases). The CDR3 loop spans 15 amino acids. V gave up 6 bases and J gave up 1 base, with 15 bases separating them. Germline lookup yields CDR1 DFQATT and CDR2 SNEGSKA (reference sequence).

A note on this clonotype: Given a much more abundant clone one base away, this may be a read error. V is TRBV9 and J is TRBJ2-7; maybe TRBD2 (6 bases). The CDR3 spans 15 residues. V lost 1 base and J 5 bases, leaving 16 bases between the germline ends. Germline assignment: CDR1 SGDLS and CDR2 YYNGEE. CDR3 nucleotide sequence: TGTGCCAGCAGCGTAAGGGACGGGGGTAAAGACGAGCAGTACTTC. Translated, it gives CASSVRDGGKDEQYF. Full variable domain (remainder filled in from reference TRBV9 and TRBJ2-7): DSGVTQTPKHLITATGQRVTLRCSPRSGDLSVYWYQQSLDQGLQFLIQYYNGEERAKGNILERFSAQQFPDLHSELNLSSLELGDSALYFCASSVRDGGKDEQYFGPGTRLTVT.

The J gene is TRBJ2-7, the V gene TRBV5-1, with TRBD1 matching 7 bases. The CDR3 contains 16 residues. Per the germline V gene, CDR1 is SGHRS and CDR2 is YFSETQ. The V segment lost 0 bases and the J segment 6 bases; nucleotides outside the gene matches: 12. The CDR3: CASSLGPGTEILEQYF. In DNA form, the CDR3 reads TGCGCCAGCAGCTTGGGTCCCGGGACAGAGATCCTCGAGCAGTACTTC.

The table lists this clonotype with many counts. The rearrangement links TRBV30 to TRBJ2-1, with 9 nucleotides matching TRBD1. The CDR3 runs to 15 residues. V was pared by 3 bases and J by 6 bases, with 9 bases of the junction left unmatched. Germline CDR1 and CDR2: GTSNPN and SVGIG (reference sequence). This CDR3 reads CAWRIGTGLANEQFF. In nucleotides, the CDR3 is TGTGCCTGGAGGATCGGGACAGGGCTAGCCAATGAGCAGTTCTTC.

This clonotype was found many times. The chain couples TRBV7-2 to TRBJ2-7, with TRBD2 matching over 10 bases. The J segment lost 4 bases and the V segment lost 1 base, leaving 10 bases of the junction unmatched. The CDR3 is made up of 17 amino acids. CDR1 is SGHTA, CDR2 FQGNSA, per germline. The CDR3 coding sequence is TGTGCCAGCAGCTTAGACTCGGCTAGCGGGAGAGTTTACGAGCAGTACTTC. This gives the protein CASSLDSASGRVYEQYF.

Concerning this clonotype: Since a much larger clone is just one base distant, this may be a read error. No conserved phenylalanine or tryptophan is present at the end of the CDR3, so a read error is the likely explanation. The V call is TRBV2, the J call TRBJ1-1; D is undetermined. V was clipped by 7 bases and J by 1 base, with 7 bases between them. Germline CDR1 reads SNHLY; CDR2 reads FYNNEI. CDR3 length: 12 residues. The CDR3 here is CASTAANTEAFL. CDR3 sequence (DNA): TGTGCCAGCACCGCAGCGAACACTGAAGCTTTCCTT.

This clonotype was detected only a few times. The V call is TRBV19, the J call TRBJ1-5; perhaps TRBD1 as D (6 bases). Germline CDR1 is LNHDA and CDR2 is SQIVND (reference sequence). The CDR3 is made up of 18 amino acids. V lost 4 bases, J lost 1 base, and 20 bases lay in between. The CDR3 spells CASSSPRTDLWSNQPQHF. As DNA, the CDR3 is TGTGCCAGTAGTAGCCCTAGGACAGACCTGTGGAGCAATCAGCCCCAGCATTTT.

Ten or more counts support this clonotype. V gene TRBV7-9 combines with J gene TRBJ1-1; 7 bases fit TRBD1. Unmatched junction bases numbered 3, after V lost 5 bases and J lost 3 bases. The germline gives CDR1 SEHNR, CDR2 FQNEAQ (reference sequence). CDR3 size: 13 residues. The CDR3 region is CASSGGQYTEAFF. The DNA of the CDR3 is TGTGCCAGCAGCGGGGGACAGTACACTGAAGCTTTCTTT. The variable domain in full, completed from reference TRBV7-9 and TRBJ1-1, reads DTGVSQNPRHKITKRGQNVTFRCDPISEHNRLYWYRQTLGQGPEFLTYFQNEAQLEKSRLLSDRFSAERPKGSFSTLEIQRTEQGDSAMYLCASSGGQYTEAFFGQGTRLTVV.

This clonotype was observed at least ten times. The CDR3 DNA reads as TGCAGCGTTGAAGATACGCCTCTCCCTTCTGATGCAAATACGCAGTATTTT. It codes for CSVEDTPLPSDANTQYF. The V and J genes are TRBV29-1 and TRBJ2-3, with no clear D. Germline CDR1 is SQVTM and CDR2 is ANQGSEA. The CDR3 runs to 17 residues. Trimming took 0 bases from V and 7 from J, leaving 23 bases between them.